One sample yielded the 30 T cell receptor beta chains listed below, sequenced in a study of shared clonotypes between healthy human individuals. Data came from immunoSEQ multiplex PCR; TCRdb stores just in-frame clones and leaves some out. This sample yields hundreds of thousands of clones, of which around 95% are seen a single time; around 0.097% belongs to the top ten. In the naive CD8 group, cells lacked CD45RO and were positively selected for CCR7, so terminally differentiated effector memory CD45RA+ cells were left out. Sequencing used naive CD8+ T cells sorted from blood. The receptors derive from a woman aged 25 to 45 in good health.

CDR3 coding DNA: TGTGCCAGCAGTTCGGGACACCTCGGCTACGAGCAGTACTTC. Translating it yields CASSSGHLGYEQYF. The chain is built from TRBV28 and TRBJ2-7; tentatively, D is TRBD1 (6 bases). The germline V gene has CDR1 MDHEN and CDR2 SYDVKM. V lost 4 bases and J lost 3, with 13 bases in between. CDR3 length: 14 residues.

The J gene is TRBJ2-7, the V gene TRBV11-3; the match to TRBD1 covers 7 bases. The germline CDR1 and CDR2 sequences are SGHNT and YENEEA. V was clipped by 4 bases and J by 6 bases; unmatched bases: 6. The CDR3 contains 13 residues. CDR3 DNA sequence: TGTGCCAGCAGCTCAGGGGACAGTGGCGAGCAGTACTTC. Protein: CASSSGDSGEQYF.

This chain uses TRBV6-5 with TRBJ1-4; no reliable D call. The CDR3 spans 14 residues. Germline CDR1 and CDR2: MNHEY and SVGAGI. V was cut by 2 bases and J by 5 bases, with 9 bases left in between. The CDR3 spells CASSYRAENEKLFF. Written as DNA, the CDR3 is TGTGCCAGCAGTTACAGGGCGGAAAATGAAAAACTGTTTTTT.

This chain uses TRBV19 with TRBJ1-1; D gene uncertain. The CDR3 sequence is 14 residues long. Deletions cut 1 base from V and 1 base from J, with 7 bases between. Germline CDR1 is LNHDA and CDR2 is SQIVND (reference sequence). This CDR3 reads CASSIGDKNTEAFF. CDR3 bases: TGTGCCAGTAGTATAGGGGATAAGAACACTGAAGCTTTCTTT. Filled out from reference TRBV19 and TRBJ1-1, the complete variable domain reads DGGITQSPKYLFRKEGQNVTLSCEQNLNHDAMYWYRQDPGQGLRLIYYSQIVNDFQKGDIAEGYSVSREKKESFPLTVTSAQKNPTAFYLCASSIGDKNTEAFFGQGTRLTVV.

This sequence joins TRBV28 and TRBJ1-4; 11 nucleotides match TRBD1. Trimming took 4 bases from V and 6 from J; bases not matched to a gene: 10. Germline loops: CDR1 MDHEN, CDR2 SYDVKM. This CDR3 is 17 amino acids long. Here the CDR3 DNA reads TGTGCCAGCAGTTCGGTCCGGGACAGGGGGTATGATGAAAAACTGTTTTTT. It is translated as CASSSVRDRGYDEKLFF.

V is TRBV10-3 and J is TRBJ1-2; D remains unclear. The CDR3 length is 16 residues. CDR1 is ENHRY, CDR2 SYGVKD, per germline. Trimming cost V 10 bases and J 1 base, with 22 bases left between them. CDR3 coding DNA: TGTGCCACCATGGAGGCGGAAGGATTTTTTAACTATGGCTACACCTTC. It specifies CATMEAEGFFNYGYTF.

About this clone: This sample includes further DNA sequences coding for the same CDR3. The chain employs TRBV9 and TRBJ1-1, with D hard to call. Per the germline V gene, CDR1 is SGDLS and CDR2 is YYNGEE. CDR3 size: 13 residues. Deletions cut 0 bases from V and 0 bases from J, with 3 bases between. CDR3 amino acids: CASSVGMNTEAFF. CDR3 DNA: TGTGCCAGCAGCGTAGGAATGAACACTGAAGCTTTCTTT.

The V call is TRBV11-2, the J call TRBJ2-4, with D perhaps matching TRBD1 (6 bases). The CDR3 spans 14 residues. Trimming cost V 6 bases and J 5 bases, with 14 bases left between them. Germline values: CDR1 SGHAT, CDR2 FQNNGV. The CDR3 DNA follows: TGTGCCAGCAGAGCCGTCAGGGGCGAAAACATTCAGTACTTC. Amino acids: CASRAVRGENIQYF.

The V and J genes are TRBV28 and TRBJ1-1; possibly TRBD1 for D (5 bases). The CDR3 is made up of 15 amino acids. The V end was cut by 1 base, the J end by 1 base, with 10 bases between. Germline V gene sequence: CDR1 MDHEN, CDR2 SYDVKM. The CDR3 loop is CASSLFGQGNTEAFF. As DNA, the CDR3 is TGTGCCAGCAGTTTATTCGGTCAGGGGAACACTGAAGCTTTCTTT.

In its sample, this clone was seen once. The rearrangement joins TRBV5-6 to TRBJ2-3, with D maybe TRBD1 (5 bases). Between the trimmed V and J ends, which lost 1 base and 2 bases, there was a span of 17 bases. This CDR3 is built from 17 residues. Germline lookup yields CDR1 SGHDT and CDR2 YYEEEE. The chain's CDR3 is CASSLKFVQAHTDTQYF. CDR3 sequence (DNA): TGTGCCAGCAGCTTGAAATTCGTACAGGCCCACACAGATACGCAGTATTTT. Full variable domain (rest looked up from reference TRBV5-6 and TRBJ2-3): DAGVTQSPTHLIKTRGQQVTLRCSPKSGHDTVSWYQQALGQGPQFIFQYYEEEERQRGNFPDRFSGHQFPNYSSELNVNALLLGDSALYLCASSLKFVQAHTDTQYFGPGTRLTVL.

The J gene is TRBJ2-7, the V gene TRBV7-3; no clear D. The CDR3 extends over 14 amino acids. The germline gives CDR1 SGHTA, CDR2 FQGTGA. Trimming took 5 bases from V and 4 from J, leaving 15 bases between them. CDR3 nucleotides: TGTGCCAGCAGCCAGCCTAGAACGGCGTACGAGCAGTACTTC. Translating it yields CASSQPRTAYEQYF.

The chain uses TRBV27 and TRBJ1-2; D remains ambiguous. V was clipped by 5 bases and J by 4 bases, with 11 bases between them. The germline V gene has CDR1 MNHEY and CDR2 SMNVEV (reference sequence). This CDR3 is 13 amino acids long. CDR3 DNA: TGTGCCAGCAGTCGATCCCTATTCTATGGCTACACCTTC. As protein: CASSRSLFYGYTF.

The genes are TRBV6-5 and TRBJ1-2; D not resolved. Trimming pared 0 bases from V and 4 bases from J, leaving 12 bases between. CDR3 length equals 15 residues. Germline V gene sequence: CDR1 MNHEY, CDR2 SVGAGI. Here the CDR3 DNA reads TGTGCCAGCAGTTACTCTACTGAAGACCTCTATGGCTACACCTTC. It encodes CASSYSTEDLYGYTF.

In regard to this clone: Other DNA sequences in the same sample also yield this CDR3. The chain combines TRBV27 with TRBJ2-5; the match to TRBD2 covers 11 bases. Unmatched junction bases numbered 3, after V lost 5 bases and J lost 1 base. The germline V gene encodes CDR1 MNHEY and CDR2 SMNVEV (reference sequence). The CDR3 is 15 amino acids. CDR3 DNA sequence: TGTGCCAGCAGTCCCGGGACTAGCGGCCAAGAGACCCAGTACTTC. Its translation is CASSPGTSGQETQYF.

The J gene is TRBJ2-7, the V gene TRBV19; 8 bases line up with TRBD2. Germline lookup yields CDR1 LNHDA and CDR2 SQIVND (reference sequence). CDR3 length equals 14 residues. J lost 5 bases, V lost 6 bases, and 9 bases had no gene match. As DNA, the CDR3 is TGTGCCAGTAGGCCCGGGACTAGGGATAACGAGCAGTACTTC. This gives the protein CASRPGTRDNEQYF. The full variable domain, rest sourced from reference TRBV19 and TRBJ2-7, is DGGITQSPKYLFRKEGQNVTLSCEQNLNHDAMYWYRQDPGQGLRLIYYSQIVNDFQKGDIAEGYSVSREKKESFPLTVTSAQKNPTAFYLCASRPGTRDNEQYFGPGTRLTVT.

As for this clone: Other DNA sequences in the same sample also yield this CDR3. V is TRBV27 and J is TRBJ2-3; D is unclear. Germline CDR1 MNHEY, CDR2 SMNVEV (reference sequence). The V and J ends lost 3 bases and 6 bases respectively, with 4 bases between them. The CDR3 sequence is 11 residues long. The CDR3 here is CASSLGDTQYF. The CDR3 DNA sequence: TGTGCCAGCAGTTTGGGGGATACGCAGTATTTT.

CDR3 bases: TGTGCCAGCAGCGCTAGGCTCACAGATACGCAGTATTTT. Translation gives CASSARLTDTQYF. The chain links TRBV9 to TRBJ2-3; no clear D gene. CDR1 is SGDLS, CDR2 YYNGEE, per germline. This CDR3 comprises 13 residues. V was cut by 3 bases and J by 2 bases, with 7 bases left in between.

This chain links TRBV7-9 with TRBJ2-1, with TRBD2 matching over 9 bases. The CDR3 is 17 amino acids. Germline V CDR1 and CDR2: SEHNR, FQNEAQ (reference sequence). V was clipped by 5 bases and J by 6 bases; unmatched bases: 14. CDR3: CASSPKGPGLATNEQFF. DNA of the CDR3: TGTGCCAGCAGCCCAAAGGGCCCGGGACTAGCAACCAATGAGCAGTTCTTC. Based on the CDR3 plus reference TRBV7-9 and TRBJ2-1, the full variable domain is DTGVSQNPRHKITKRGQNVTFRCDPISEHNRLYWYRQTLGQGPEFLTYFQNEAQLEKSRLLSDRFSAERPKGSFSTLEIQRTEQGDSAMYLCASSPKGPGLATNEQFFGPGTRLTVL.

The chain carries TRBV5-4 and TRBJ1-3; 7 bases map to TRBD1. The germline CDR1 and CDR2 sequences are SGHNT and YYREEE (reference sequence). The CDR3 contains 14 residues. The V and J ends lost 4 bases and 4 bases, in that order; junction bases with no gene match: 5. This CDR3 is CASSPGTVGNTIYF. CDR3 nucleotide sequence: TGTGCCAGCAGCCCCGGGACAGTAGGAAACACCATATATTTT.

The chain combines TRBV29-1 with TRBJ2-3; the D gene is possibly TRBD2 (5 bases). Germline CDR1 reads SQVTM; CDR2 reads ANQGSEA. The length of the CDR3 is 13 residues. The CDR3 loop reads CSGEMEDTDTQYF. The DNA for the CDR3 is TGCAGTGGGGAAATGGAGGACACAGATACGCAGTATTTT.

V is TRBV6-6 and J is TRBJ2-3; the match to TRBD2 covers 7 bases. CDR1 MNHNY and CDR2 SVGAGI come from the germline V gene (reference sequence). There are 15 residues in the CDR3. Trimming took 5 bases from V and 1 from J; bases not matched to a gene: 6. Here the CDR3 reads CASSTGLAGTDTQYF. The CDR3, as DNA: TGTGCCAGCAGTACCGGGCTAGCGGGCACAGATACGCAGTATTTT.

The V gene is TRBV27, the J gene TRBJ1-5, with 12 bases fitting TRBD1. Germline assignment: CDR1 MNHEY and CDR2 SMNVEV (reference sequence). Losses at the gene ends were 5 bases for V and 6 bases for J; bases not matched to a gene: 5. This CDR3 comprises 15 residues. The CDR3 reads CASSPGTGGFQPQHF. DNA for the CDR3: TGTGCCAGCAGTCCCGGGACAGGGGGCTTTCAGCCCCAGCATTTT.

This clone was seen a single time. CDR3 in amino acids: CASSLQGWEKKLFF. CDR3 coding DNA: TGTGCCAGCAGTTTACAGGGATGGGAGAAAAAACTGTTTTTT. The chain uses TRBV28 and TRBJ1-4; D perhaps matches TRBD1 (5 bases). Germline CDR1 and CDR2: MDHEN and SYDVKM. V gave up 2 bases and J gave up 9 bases, with 13 bases separating them. This CDR3 spans 14 amino acids.

Comment on this clone: Other DNA sequences in this specimen translate into the identical CDR3. This chain uses TRBV9 with TRBJ1-4; perhaps TRBD1 as D (6 bases). Trimming stripped 5 bases from V and 2 bases from J, with 10 bases between. The CDR3 length is 14 residues. Germline lookup yields CDR1 SGDLS and CDR2 YYNGEE. CDR3 region: CASSLGGTNEKLFF. The CDR3 nucleotides read TGTGCCAGCAGTTTAGGGGGGACTAATGAAAAACTGTTTTTT.

The chain has TRBV19 and TRBJ2-7; D is uncertain. V dropped 3 bases and J dropped 1 base, with 7 bases sitting between them. Per the germline V gene, CDR1 is LNHDA and CDR2 is SQIVND (reference sequence). The length of the CDR3 is 13 residues. CDR3 nucleotide sequence: TGTGCCAGTAGTATGGAGTCTTCCTACGAGCAGTACTTC. This encodes CASSMESSYEQYF. The whole variable domain, filled in from reference TRBV19 and TRBJ2-7, reads DGGITQSPKYLFRKEGQNVTLSCEQNLNHDAMYWYRQDPGQGLRLIYYSQIVNDFQKGDIAEGYSVSREKKESFPLTVTSAQKNPTAFYLCASSMESSYEQYFGPGTRLTVT.

This chain uses TRBV28 with TRBJ1-5; D is unresolved. V gave up 9 bases and J gave up 0 bases, with 15 bases separating them. Germline V CDR1 and CDR2: MDHEN, SYDVKM. This CDR3 is 15 amino acids long. The CDR3 reads CASSVTPYSNQPQHF. CDR3 nucleotide sequence: TGTGCCAGTAGCGTGACCCCTTATAGCAATCAGCCCCAGCATTTT.

The V gene is TRBV10-3, the J gene TRBJ2-5; 11 bases are a match to TRBD2. The DNA end lines up better with TRBJ2-7; the J call may be wrong. The CDR3 is 16 amino acids. Germline loops: CDR1 ENHRY, CDR2 SYGVKD. As DNA, the CDR3 is TGTGCCATCAGTGACCCGGGACTAGCGGCGAACTACGAGCAGTACTTC. Residues: CAISDPGLAANYEQYF.

This chain links TRBV28 with TRBJ2-2; maybe TRBD2 (6 bases). Per the germline V gene, CDR1 is MDHEN and CDR2 is SYDVKM. The V gene lost 3 bases and the J gene lost 5 bases, with 13 bases spanning the gap. CDR3 size: 15 residues. In DNA form, the CDR3 reads TGTGCCAGCAGTTTTTTCGGGAGAGCGACCGGGGAGCTGTTTTTT. It codes for CASSFFGRATGELFF.

V and J are TRBV29-1 and TRBJ1-2, with a weak D call TRBD1 (5 bases). Trimming took 1 base from V and 4 from J, leaving 13 bases between them. The CDR3 has 14 residues. The germline CDR1 and CDR2 sequences are SQVTM and ANQGSEA. The CDR3 coding sequence is TGCAGCGTTGAAGGGACTTGGGGCGGCTATGGCTACACCTTC. It encodes CSVEGTWGGYGYTF.

This clone was recorded only once. This chain links TRBV6-1 with TRBJ2-1; no firm D call. CDR1 and CDR2 (germline): MNHNS, SASEGT. This CDR3 has 15 amino acids. V shed 1 base and J shed 0 bases, with 7 bases lying between them. CDR3 region: CASSEDRLSYNEQFF. For the CDR3, the DNA is TGTGCCAGCAGTGAAGACAGACTCTCCTACAATGAGCAGTTCTTC.